This T cell receptor (beta chain) is from a study of shared clonotypes between healthy human individuals. In this sample, this clone turned up once. The length of the CDR3 is 15 residues. Trimming took off 6 bases at V and 4 bases at J, with 16 bases between the two ends. Germline lookup yields CDR1 MDHEN and CDR2 SYDVKM. The study drew its donors from healthy HIV-negative adults without recent acute infections or vaccinations. The protocol was immunoSEQ multiplex PCR, while the TCRdb copy is restricted to in-frame clones and leaves out a portion. The sample yields 150,000 to 200,000 clones, roughly 91% seen once.

This rearrangement joins TRBV28 to TRBJ2-1; tentatively, D is TRBD1 (5 bases). The receptor was isolated from a woman in her twenties or thirties in good health. The sequenced material came from naive CD4+ T cells sorted from blood. Subset defined: CD45RA+ positively selected. The CDR3 DNA reads as TGTGCCAGCAGGAGAGACAGTTCCCCTTACAATGAGCAGTTCTTC. It encodes CASRRDSSPYNEQFF.